This paragraph reports one T cell receptor beta chain. The antigen this receptor binds is unknown. Per-base qualities were not stored, and no clone one base away is much larger. The trial excluded patients who had a history of autoimmune disease or who were on systemic immunosuppression. Peripheral blood for TCR sequencing was collected from all dose cohorts at baseline, on cycle 4 day 1, and on cycle 7 day 1. Samples came from an open-label, multicenter, first-in-human phase I dose-escalation trial of ivuxolimab. Adults with locally advanced or metastatic melanoma, renal cell carcinoma, hepatocellular carcinoma or head and neck squamous cell carcinoma were enrolled in the trial. Before TCR sequencing, CD4+ T cells and CD8+ T cells from peripheral blood were sorted into separate populations. For sequencing of the TCRbeta CDR3 region, genomic DNA was extracted from the sorted cells. TCRbeta CDR3 regions were sequenced using the immunoSEQ Assay. The source is immuneACCESS, and TCRdb retained only in-frame sequences with V and J called. Part of the clones is not carried over; for the studies checked, unresolved V genes explain less than half of this, and the remainder is unexplained. Here the sample has roughly 76,000 clones; more than 85% occur a single time. Together, the top ten hold about 7.1% of the sample.

Spanning cysteine to phenylalanine, the CDR3 consists of 16 amino acids. Of the read, only the CDR3 DNA is kept; its 48 bases are in frame from base 1. Per the germline V gene (reference sequence), MNHEY is the CDR1 and SMNVEV is the CDR2. Relative to germline, V is missing 2 bases and J is missing 4 bases, with 6 bases of the junction outside any gene match. This sample was taken from a study of OX40 agonist ivuxolimab in advanced cancers. A note on the overall study: Ivuxolimab was a fully human IgG2 agonistic monoclonal antibody targeting the costimulatory receptor OX40 (CD134). The paper covers the monotherapy dose-escalation part of the phase I ivuxolimab trial, which included N ≈ 50 patients. Partial responses occurred in three dose-escalation patients, of whom one had hepatocellular carcinoma and two had cutaneous melanoma. Among the approximately 54 dose-escalation patients, roughly 20 had hepatocellular carcinoma, around 15 melanoma, 9 renal cell carcinoma and 9 head and neck cancer. Patients were allowed to have had prior anti-PD-1, anti-PD-L1 or anti-CTLA-4 therapy, and approximately 40% of the dose-escalation patients had been treated with checkpoint inhibitors. In the dose-escalation cohort, 70% to 90% of patients were male, and the mean age was around 65 years with a range of roughly 20 to 80. Intravenous ivuxolimab was administered to patients every 2 weeks at six dose levels: 0.01, 0.1, 0.3, 1.5, 3 and 10 mg/kg. The point of sequencing TCRbeta in the periphery was to test whether ivuxolimab changed TCR sequence diversity and drove clonal T-cell expansion.

General conclusions and limits of the study: In the 0.1-3.0 mg/kg groups, partial responders had among the lowest normalized peripheral clonal expansion, particularly in CD8+ T cells. On average, CD8+ T cells showed more expanded clones than CD4+ T cells after ivuxolimab. At doses from 0.1 to 3.0 mg/kg, clonal expansion was seen in both CD4+ and CD8+ blood T cells between baseline and week 6. Which antigens the clonally expanded peripheral T cells were specific for was not determined. Low levels of normalized T-cell clonal expansion were also seen in some nonresponding patients.

The TCR was taken from an adult with an advanced solid tumor such as melanoma, head and neck, liver or kidney cancer. Recombination linked TRBV27 to TRBJ2-3, and TRBD1 aligns with 10 junction nucleotides. The source was CD4+ or CD8+ T cells sorted from blood, collected in a trial of the OX40 agonist ivuxolimab. The nucleotide sequence is TGTGCCAGCAGTTTAATACCCGGACAGGGGGCAGATACGCAGTATTTT. The translation is CASSLIPGQGADTQYF.